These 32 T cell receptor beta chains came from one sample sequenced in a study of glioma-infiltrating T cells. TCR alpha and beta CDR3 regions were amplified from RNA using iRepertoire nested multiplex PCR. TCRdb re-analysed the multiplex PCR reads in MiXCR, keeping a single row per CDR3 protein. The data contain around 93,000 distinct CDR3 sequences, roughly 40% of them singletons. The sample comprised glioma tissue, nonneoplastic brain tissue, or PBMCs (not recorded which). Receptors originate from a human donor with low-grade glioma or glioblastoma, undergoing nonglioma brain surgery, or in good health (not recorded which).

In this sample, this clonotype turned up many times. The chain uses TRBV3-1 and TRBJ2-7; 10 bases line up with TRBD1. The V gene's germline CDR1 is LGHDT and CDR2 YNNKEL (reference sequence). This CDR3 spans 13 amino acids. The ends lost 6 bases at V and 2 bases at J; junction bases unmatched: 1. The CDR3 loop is CASRGQGPYEQYF. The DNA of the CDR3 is TGTGCCAGCAGGGGACAGGGGCCCTACGAGCAGTACTTC.

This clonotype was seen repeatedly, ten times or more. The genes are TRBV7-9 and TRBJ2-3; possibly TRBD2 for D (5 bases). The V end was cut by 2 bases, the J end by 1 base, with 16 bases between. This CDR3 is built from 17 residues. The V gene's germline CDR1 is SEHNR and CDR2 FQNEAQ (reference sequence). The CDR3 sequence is CASSLLPSFDGTDTQYF. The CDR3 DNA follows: TGTGCCAGCAGCTTACTACCTAGCTTCGACGGCACAGATACGCAGTATTTT.

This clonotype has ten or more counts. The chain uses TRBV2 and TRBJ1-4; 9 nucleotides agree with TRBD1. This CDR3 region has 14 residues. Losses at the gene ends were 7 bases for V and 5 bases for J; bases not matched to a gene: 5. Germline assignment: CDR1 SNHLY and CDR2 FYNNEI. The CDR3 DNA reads TGTGCCAGCACCTATGGACAGGGGAATGAAAAACTGTTTTTT. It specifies CASTYGQGNEKLFF.

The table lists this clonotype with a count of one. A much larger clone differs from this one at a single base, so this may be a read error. The CDR3 here is CAPTGAGTDTQYF. CDR3 DNA sequence: TGTGCGCCAACGGGAGCGGGGACAGATACGCAGTATTTT. The chain uses TRBV30 and TRBJ2-3; TRBD2 matches 7 bases. The germline V gene encodes CDR1 GTSNPN and CDR2 SVGIG (reference sequence). This CDR3 is 13 amino acids long.

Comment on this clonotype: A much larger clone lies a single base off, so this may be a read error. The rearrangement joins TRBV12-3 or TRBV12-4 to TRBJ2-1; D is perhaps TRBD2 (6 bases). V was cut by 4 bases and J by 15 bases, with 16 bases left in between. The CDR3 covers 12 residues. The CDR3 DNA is TGTGCCAGCAGTTCATTGGAGGGCTCTCGGTTCTTC. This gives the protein CASSSLEGSRFF.

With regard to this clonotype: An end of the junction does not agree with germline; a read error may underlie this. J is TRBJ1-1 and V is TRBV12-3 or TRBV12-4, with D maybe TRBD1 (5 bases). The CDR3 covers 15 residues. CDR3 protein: CASSPPGQGRTQAFF. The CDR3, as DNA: TGTGCCAGCAGCCCCCCCGGGCAGGGACGCACTCAAGCTTTCTTT.

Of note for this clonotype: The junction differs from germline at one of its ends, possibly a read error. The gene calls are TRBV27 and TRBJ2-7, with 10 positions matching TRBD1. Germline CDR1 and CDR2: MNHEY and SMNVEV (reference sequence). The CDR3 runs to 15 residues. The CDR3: CASSGGQGRSYERYF. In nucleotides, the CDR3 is TGTGCCAGCAGTGGGGGACAGGGGCGATCATACGAGCGGTACTTC.

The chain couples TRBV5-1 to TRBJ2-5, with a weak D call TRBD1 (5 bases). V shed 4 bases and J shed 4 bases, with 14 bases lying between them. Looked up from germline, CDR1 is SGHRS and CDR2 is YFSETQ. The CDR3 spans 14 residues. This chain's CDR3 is CASSVDARGETQYF. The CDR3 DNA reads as TGCGCCAGCAGCGTAGACGCAAGGGGAGAGACCCAGTACTTC.

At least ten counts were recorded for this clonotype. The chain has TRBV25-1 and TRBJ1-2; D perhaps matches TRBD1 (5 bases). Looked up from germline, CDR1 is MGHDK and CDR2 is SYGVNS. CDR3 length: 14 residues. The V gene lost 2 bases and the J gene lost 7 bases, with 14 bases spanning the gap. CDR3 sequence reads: CASSERQGLLGYTF. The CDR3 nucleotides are TGTGCCAGCAGTGAAAGGCAGGGACTACTTGGCTACACCTTC.

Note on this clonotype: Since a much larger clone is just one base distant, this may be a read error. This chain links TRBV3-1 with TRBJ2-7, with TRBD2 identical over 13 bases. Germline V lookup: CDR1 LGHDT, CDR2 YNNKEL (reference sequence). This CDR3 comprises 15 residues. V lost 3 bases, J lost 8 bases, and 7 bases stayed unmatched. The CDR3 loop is CASSQGLAGIYKQYF. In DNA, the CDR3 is TGTGCCAGCAGCCAGGGACTAGCGGGAATTTACAAGCAGTACTTC.

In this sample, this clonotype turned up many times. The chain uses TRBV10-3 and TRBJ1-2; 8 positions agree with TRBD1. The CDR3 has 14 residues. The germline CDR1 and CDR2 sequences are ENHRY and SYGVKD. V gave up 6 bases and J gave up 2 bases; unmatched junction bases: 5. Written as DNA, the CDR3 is TGTGCCATCAGCCCGGACAGGGCAAACTATGGCTACACCTTC. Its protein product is CAISPDRANYGYTF.

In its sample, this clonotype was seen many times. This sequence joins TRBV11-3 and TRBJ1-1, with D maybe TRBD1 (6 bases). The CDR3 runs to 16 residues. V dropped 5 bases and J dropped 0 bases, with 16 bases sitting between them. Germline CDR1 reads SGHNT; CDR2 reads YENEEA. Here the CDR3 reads CASSPGQFRMNTEAFF. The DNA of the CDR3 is TGTGCCAGCAGCCCAGGACAGTTCAGAATGAACACTGAAGCTTTCTTT.

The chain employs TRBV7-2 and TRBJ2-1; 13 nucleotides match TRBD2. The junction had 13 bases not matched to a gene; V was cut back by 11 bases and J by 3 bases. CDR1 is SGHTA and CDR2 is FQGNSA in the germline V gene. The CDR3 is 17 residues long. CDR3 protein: CAGTPPTSGRLYNEQFF. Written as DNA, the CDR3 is TGTGCCGGCACCCCCCCGACTAGCGGGAGGCTCTACAATGAGCAGTTCTTC.

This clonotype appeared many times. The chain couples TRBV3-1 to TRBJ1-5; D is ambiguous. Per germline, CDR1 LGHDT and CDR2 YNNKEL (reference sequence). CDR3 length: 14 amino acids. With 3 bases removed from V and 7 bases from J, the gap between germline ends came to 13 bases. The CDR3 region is CASSHAGGSQPQHF. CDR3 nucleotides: TGTGCCAGCAGCCACGCCGGAGGCAGCCAGCCCCAGCATTTT.

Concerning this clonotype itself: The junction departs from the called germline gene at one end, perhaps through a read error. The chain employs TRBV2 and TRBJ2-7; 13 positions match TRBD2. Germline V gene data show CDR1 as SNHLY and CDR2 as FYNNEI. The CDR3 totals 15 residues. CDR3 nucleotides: TGTGCCAGCAGTGGGACTAGCGGGAGAGGAGTCGAGAAGTACTTC. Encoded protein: CASSGTSGRGVEKYF. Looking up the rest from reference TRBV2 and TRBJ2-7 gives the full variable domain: EPEVTQTPSHQVTQMGQEVILRCVPISNHLYFYWYRQILGQKVEFLVSFYNNEISEKSEIFDDQFSVERPDGSNFTLKIRSTKLEDSAMYFCASSGTSGRGVEKYFGPGTRLTVT.

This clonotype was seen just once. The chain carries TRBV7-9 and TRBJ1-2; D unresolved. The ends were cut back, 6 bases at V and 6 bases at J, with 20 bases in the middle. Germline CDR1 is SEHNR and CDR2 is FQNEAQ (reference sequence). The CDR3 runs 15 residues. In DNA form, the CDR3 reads TGTGCCAGCAGGCATGATGGGGAGCAGAGCAATGGCTACACCTTC. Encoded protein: CASRHDGEQSNGYTF. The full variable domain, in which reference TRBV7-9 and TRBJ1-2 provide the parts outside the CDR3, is DTGVSQNPRHKITKRGQNVTFRCDPISEHNRLYWYRQTLGQGPEFLTYFQNEAQLEKSRLLSDRFSAERPKGSFSTLEIQRTEQGDSAMYLCASRHDGEQSNGYTFGSGTRLTVV.

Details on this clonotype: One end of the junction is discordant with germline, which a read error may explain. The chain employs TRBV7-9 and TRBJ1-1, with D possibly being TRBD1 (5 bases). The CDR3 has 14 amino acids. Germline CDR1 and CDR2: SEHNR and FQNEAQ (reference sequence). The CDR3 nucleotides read TGTGCCATCAGCTTAGGGGCAGTGAGCACTGAAGCTTTCTTT. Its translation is CAISLGAVSTEAFF.

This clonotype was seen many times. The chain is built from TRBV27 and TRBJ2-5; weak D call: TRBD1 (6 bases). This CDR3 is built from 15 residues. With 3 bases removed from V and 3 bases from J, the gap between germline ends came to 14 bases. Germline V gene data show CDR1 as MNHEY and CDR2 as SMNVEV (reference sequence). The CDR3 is CASSFQGRPEETQYF. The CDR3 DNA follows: TGTGCCAGCAGTTTTCAGGGGCGGCCTGAAGAGACCCAGTACTTC.

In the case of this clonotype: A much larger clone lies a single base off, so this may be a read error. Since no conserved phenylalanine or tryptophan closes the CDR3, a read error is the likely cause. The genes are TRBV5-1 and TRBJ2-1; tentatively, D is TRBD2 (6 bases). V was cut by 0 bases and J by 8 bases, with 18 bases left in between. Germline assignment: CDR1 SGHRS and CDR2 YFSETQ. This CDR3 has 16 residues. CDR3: CASSLVGGEVSDEQFL. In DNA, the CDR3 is TGCGCCAGCAGCTTGGTAGGAGGGGAGGTTAGCGATGAGCAGTTCCTC.

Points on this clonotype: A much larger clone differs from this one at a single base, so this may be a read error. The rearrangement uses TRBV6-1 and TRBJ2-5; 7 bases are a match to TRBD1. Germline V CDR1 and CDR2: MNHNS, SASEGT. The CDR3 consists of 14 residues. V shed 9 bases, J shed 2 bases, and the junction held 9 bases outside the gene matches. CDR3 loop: CARTAPTGQETQYF. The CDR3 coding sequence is TGTGCCAGAACGGCCCCGACAGGGCAAGAGACCCAGTACTTC.

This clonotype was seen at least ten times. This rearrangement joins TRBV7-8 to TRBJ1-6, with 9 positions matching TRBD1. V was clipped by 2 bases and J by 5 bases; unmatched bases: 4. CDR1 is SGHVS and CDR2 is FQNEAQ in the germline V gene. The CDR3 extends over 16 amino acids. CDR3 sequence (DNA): TGTGCCAGCAGCTTAAGCGGGACAGGGAATAATTCACCCCTCCACTTT. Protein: CASSLSGTGNNSPLHF.

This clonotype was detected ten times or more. Here the CDR3 DNA reads TGTGCCAGTAGTATAGGTGCGGGAAACTGGGGAAACACCATATATTTT. It specifies CASSIGAGNWGNTIYF. V usage is TRBV19 and J usage is TRBJ1-3, with no clear D. The CDR3 loop spans 16 amino acids. The V end was cut by 1 base, the J end by 4 bases, with 14 bases between. Germline-derived CDR1 and CDR2 are LNHDA and SQIVND (reference sequence).

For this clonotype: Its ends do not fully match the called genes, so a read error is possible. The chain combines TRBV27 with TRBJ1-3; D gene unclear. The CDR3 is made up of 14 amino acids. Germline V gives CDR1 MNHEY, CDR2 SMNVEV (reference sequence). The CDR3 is CASSSLGSGNIIYF. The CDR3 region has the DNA TGTGCCAGCAGCTCACTCGGCTCTGGAAACATCATATATTTT.

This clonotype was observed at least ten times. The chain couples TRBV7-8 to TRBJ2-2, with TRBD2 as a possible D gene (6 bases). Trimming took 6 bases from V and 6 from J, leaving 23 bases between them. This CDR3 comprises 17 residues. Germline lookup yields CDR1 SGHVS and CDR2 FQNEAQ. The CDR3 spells CASRTHPGPGEAGELFF. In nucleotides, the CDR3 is TGTGCCAGCAGAACTCATCCGGGTCCCGGGGAGGCCGGGGAGCTGTTTTTT. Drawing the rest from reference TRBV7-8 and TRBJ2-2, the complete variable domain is GAGVSQSPRYKVAKRGQDVALRCDPISGHVSLFWYQQALGQGPEFLTYFQNEAQLDKSGLPSDRFFAERPEGSVSTLKIQRTQQEDSAVYLCASRTHPGPGEAGELFFGEGSRLTVL.

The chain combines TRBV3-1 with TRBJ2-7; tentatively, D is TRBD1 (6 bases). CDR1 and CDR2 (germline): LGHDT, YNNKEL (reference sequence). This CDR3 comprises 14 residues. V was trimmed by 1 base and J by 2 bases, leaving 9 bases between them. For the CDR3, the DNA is TGTGCCAGCAGCCAAGTCCCAGGGGCCTACGAGCAGTACTTC. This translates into CASSQVPGAYEQYF.

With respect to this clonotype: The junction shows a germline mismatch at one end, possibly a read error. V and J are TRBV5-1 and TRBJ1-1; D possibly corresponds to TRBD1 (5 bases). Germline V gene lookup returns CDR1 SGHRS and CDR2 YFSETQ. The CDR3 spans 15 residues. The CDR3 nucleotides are TGCGACAGCAGCTTCGAAACAGGTCGCCGGACTGAAGCTTTCTTT. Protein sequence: CDSSFETGRRTEAFF.

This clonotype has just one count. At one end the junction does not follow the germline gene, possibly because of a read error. For the CDR3, the DNA is TGTGCCAGCAGCTTGGGGACTAGCGGGGGGACCAAAGAGCAGTACTTC. Protein product: CASSLGTSGGTKEQYF. The rearrangement joins TRBV4-1 to TRBJ2-7, with 15 bases that match TRBD2. This CDR3 region has 16 residues. CDR1 is MGHRA and CDR2 is YSYEKL in the germline V gene.

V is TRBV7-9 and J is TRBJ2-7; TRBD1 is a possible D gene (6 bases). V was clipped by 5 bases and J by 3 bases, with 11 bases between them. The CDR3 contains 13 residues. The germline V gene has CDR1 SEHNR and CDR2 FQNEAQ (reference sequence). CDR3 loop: CASSETGRYEQYF. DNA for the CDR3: TGTGCCAGCAGCGAGACAGGACGCTACGAGCAGTACTTC.

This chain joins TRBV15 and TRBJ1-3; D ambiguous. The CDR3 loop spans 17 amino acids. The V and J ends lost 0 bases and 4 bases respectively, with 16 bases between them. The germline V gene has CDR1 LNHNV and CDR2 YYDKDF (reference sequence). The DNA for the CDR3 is TGTGCCACCAGCAGAGATCTCGGCGCGGCATCAGGAAACACCATATATTTT. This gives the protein CATSRDLGAASGNTIYF.

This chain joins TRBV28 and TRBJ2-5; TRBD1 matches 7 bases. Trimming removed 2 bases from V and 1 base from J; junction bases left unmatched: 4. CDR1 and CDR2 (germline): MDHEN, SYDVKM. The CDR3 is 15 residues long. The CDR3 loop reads CASSLRAGGQETQYF. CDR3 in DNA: TGTGCCAGCAGTTTAAGGGCAGGGGGCCAAGAGACCCAGTACTTC.

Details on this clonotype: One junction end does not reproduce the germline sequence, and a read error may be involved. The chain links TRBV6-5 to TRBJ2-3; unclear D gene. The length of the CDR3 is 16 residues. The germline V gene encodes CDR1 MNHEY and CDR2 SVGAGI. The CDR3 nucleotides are TGTGCCAGCACCAAGATCGAGAGTGAAAGCACAGATACGAAGTATTTT. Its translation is CASTKIESESTDTKYF.

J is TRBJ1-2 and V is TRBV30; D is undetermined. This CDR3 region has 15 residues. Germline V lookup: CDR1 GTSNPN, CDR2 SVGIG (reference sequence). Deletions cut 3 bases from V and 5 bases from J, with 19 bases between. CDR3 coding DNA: TGTGCCTGGAGAAACGGACTGGACTACCATTATGGCTACACCTTC. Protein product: CAWRNGLDYHYGYTF.